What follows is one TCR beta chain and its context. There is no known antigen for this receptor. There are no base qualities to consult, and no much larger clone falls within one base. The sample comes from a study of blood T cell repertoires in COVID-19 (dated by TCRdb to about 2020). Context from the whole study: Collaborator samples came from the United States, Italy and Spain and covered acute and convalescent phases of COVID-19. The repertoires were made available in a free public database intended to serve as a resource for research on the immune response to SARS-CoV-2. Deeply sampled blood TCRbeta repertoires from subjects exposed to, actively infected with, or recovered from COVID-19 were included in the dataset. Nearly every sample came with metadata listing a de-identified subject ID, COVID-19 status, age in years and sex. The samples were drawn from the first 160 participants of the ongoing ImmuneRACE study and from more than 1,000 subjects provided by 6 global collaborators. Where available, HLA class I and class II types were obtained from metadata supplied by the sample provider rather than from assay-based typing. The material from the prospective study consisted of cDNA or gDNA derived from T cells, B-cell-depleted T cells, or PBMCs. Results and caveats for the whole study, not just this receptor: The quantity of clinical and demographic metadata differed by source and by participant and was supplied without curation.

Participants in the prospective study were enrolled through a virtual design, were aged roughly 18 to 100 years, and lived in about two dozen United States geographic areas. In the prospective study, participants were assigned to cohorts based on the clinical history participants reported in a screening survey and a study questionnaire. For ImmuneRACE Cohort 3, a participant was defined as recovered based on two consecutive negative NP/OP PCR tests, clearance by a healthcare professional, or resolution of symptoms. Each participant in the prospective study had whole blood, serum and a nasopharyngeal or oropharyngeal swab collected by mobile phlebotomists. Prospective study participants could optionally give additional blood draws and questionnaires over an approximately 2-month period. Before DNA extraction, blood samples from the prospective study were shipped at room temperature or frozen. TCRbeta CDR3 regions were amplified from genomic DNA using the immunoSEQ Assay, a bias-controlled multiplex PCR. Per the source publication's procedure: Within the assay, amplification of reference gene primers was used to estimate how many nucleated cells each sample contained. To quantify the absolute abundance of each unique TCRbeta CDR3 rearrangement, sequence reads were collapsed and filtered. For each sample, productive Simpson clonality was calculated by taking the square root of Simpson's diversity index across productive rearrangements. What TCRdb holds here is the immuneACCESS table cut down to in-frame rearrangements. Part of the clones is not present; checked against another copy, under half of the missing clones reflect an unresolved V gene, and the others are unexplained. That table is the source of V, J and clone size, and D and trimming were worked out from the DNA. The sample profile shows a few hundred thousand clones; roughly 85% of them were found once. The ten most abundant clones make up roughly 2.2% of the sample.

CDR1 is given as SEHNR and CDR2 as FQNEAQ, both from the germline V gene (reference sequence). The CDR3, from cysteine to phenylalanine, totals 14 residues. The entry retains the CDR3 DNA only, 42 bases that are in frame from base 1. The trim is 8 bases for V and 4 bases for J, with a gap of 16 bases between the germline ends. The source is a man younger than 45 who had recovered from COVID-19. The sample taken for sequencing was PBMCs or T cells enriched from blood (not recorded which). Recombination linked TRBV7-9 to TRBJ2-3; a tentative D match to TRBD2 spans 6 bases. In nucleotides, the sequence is TGTGCCAGCCAAGGGTCCCCGGGGGCAGATACGCAGTATTTT. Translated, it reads CASQGSPGADTQYF.